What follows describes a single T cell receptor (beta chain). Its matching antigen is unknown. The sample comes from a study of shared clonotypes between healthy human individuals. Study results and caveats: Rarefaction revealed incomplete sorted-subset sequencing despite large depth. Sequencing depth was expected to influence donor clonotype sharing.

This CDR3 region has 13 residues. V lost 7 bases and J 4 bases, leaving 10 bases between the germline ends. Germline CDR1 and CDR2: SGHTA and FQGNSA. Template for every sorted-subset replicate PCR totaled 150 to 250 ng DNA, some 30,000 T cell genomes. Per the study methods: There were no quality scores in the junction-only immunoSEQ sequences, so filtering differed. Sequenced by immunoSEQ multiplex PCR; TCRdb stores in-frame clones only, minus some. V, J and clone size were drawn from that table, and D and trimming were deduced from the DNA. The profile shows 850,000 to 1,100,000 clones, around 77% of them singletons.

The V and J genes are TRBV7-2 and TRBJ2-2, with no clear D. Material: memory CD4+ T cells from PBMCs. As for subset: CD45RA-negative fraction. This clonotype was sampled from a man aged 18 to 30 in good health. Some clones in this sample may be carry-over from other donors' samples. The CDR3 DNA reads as TGTGCCAGCATTTCGTTGGGCACCGGGGAGCTGTTTTTT. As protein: CASISLGTGELFF.